This passage covers 14 T cell receptor beta chains from one sample sequenced in a study of shared clonotypes between healthy human individuals. TCRdb's copy holds only in-frame clones and misses some; the assay was immunoSEQ multiplex PCR. This table has over 95,000 clones, around 65% appearing once. Sequenced: memory CD8+ T cells sorted from blood. Subset denoted: CD45RO+ cells pooled with CCR7-negative TemRA cells. Every receptor here comes from a woman under 40 in good health.

J is TRBJ2-7 and V is TRBV27; 9 bases map to TRBD2. V lost 2 bases, J lost 4 bases, and 6 bases stayed unmatched. The germline CDR1 and CDR2 sequences are MNHEY and SMNVEV (reference sequence). This CDR3 region has 15 residues. The CDR3 is CASSLIAGAVYEQYF. The CDR3 DNA sequence: TGTGCCAGCAGTTTAATAGCGGGAGCAGTTTACGAGCAGTACTTC.

The CDR3 spells CASKLGGGPYEQYF. CDR3 nucleotide sequence: TGTGCCAGCAAACTTGGGGGGGGCCCCTACGAGCAGTACTTC. The chain joins TRBV27 to TRBJ2-7; tentative D call: TRBD2 (7 bases). In germline, CDR1 is MNHEY, CDR2 SMNVEV (reference sequence). The CDR3 consists of 14 residues. With 7 bases removed from V and 2 bases from J, the gap between germline ends came to 15 bases.

The rearrangement uses TRBV6-4 and TRBJ2-7, with 8 nucleotides matching TRBD1. V lost 0 bases, J lost 5 bases, and 0 bases stayed unmatched. The CDR3 consists of 13 residues. CDR1 and CDR2 from the germline V gene are MRHNA and SNTAGT. The CDR3 loop reads CASSDSTGDEQYF. Written as DNA, the CDR3 is TGTGCCAGCAGTGACTCGACAGGGGACGAGCAGTACTTC.

The rearrangement uses TRBV28 and TRBJ2-2; 13 positions match TRBD2. This CDR3 has 17 residues. The V and J ends lost 2 bases and 4 bases, in that order; junction bases with no gene match: 4. In germline, CDR1 is MDHEN, CDR2 SYDVKM. CDR3 sequence: CASSLPWTSGSTGELFF. The CDR3 DNA is TGTGCCAGCAGTTTACCGTGGACTAGCGGGAGCACCGGGGAGCTGTTTTTT. Full variable domain (rest looked up from reference TRBV28 and TRBJ2-2): DVKVTQSSRYLVKRTGEKVFLECVQDMDHENMFWYRQDPGLGLRLIYFSYDVKMKEKGDIPEGYSVSREKKERFSLILESASTNQTSMYLCASSLPWTSGSTGELFFGEGSRLTVL.

This clone was counted a few times. This sequence joins TRBV7-6 and TRBJ1-1, with 7 nucleotides matching TRBD1. Per germline, CDR1 SGHVS and CDR2 FNYEAQ. The CDR3 runs 13 residues. The V gene end was trimmed by 2 bases and the J gene end by 11 bases; junction bases not matched to a gene: 8. The CDR3 nucleotides read TGTGCCAGCAGCTTACTTGGGGACAGAAATGCTTTCTTT. It specifies CASSLLGDRNAFF.

The chain employs TRBV5-4 and TRBJ2-4, with TRBD2 as a possible D gene (6 bases). V was cut by 10 bases and J by 0 bases, with 14 bases left in between. The CDR3 totals 14 residues. Germline CDR1 SGHNT, CDR2 YYREEE (reference sequence). CDR3 coding DNA: TGTGCCGGGGCTGCGGGACTAGCCAAAAACATTCAGTACTTC. Amino acids: CAGAAGLAKNIQYF.

V and J are TRBV6-6 and TRBJ2-7; 8 nucleotides match TRBD1. The CDR3 is 14 amino acids. Germline V CDR1 and CDR2: MNHNY, SVGAGI (reference sequence). J was trimmed by 5 bases and V by 5 bases; bases with no gene match: 8. The CDR3: CASSQAGGNDEQYF. CDR3 DNA sequence: TGTGCCAGCAGTCAAGCAGGGGGCAACGACGAGCAGTACTTC.

In the case of this clone: This specimen includes other DNA sequences encoding the same CDR3. This chain links TRBV28 with TRBJ1-4, with unresolved D. Trimming removed 4 bases from V and 10 bases from J, with 10 bases in between. This CDR3 is built from 12 residues. The V gene's germline CDR1 is MDHEN and CDR2 SYDVKM. CDR3 residues: CASSSTAAKLFF. The CDR3 nucleotides read TGTGCCAGCAGTTCGACCGCTGCAAAACTGTTTTTT. Full variable domain (rest looked up from reference TRBV28 and TRBJ1-4): DVKVTQSSRYLVKRTGEKVFLECVQDMDHENMFWYRQDPGLGLRLIYFSYDVKMKEKGDIPEGYSVSREKKERFSLILESASTNQTSMYLCASSSTAAKLFFGSGTQLSVL.

J is TRBJ2-3 and V is TRBV4-2; 10 positions match TRBD2. Germline lookup yields CDR1 LGHNA and CDR2 YNFKEQ. This CDR3 region has 16 residues. The V gene end was trimmed by 4 bases and the J gene end by 1 base; junction bases not matched to a gene: 5. The CDR3 DNA sequence: TGTGCCAGCAGCCCAGGCGGGACTAGCGGCACAGATACGCAGTATTTT. Translation: CASSPGGTSGTDTQYF.

This chain's CDR3 is CSVPVWAGGRNEQYF. CDR3 sequence (DNA): TGCAGCGTGCCCGTCTGGGCGGGAGGGCGCAACGAGCAGTACTTC. The chain employs TRBV29-1 and TRBJ2-5; 9 bases fit TRBD2. The J call may be incorrect, as the DNA end agrees better with TRBJ2-7. CDR3 length equals 15 residues. The germline CDR1 and CDR2 sequences are SQVTM and ANQGSEA.

The chain couples TRBV7-8 to TRBJ2-1; D uncertain. The CDR3 spans 13 residues. Trimming removed 5 bases at V and 9 bases at J, with 14 bases between. The V gene's germline CDR1 is SGHVS and CDR2 FQNEAQ. The CDR3 protein is CASSQPPSVEQFF. Here the CDR3 DNA reads TGTGCCAGCAGCCAACCCCCTTCGGTTGAGCAGTTCTTC. The variable domain in full, with the rest retrieved from reference TRBV7-8 and TRBJ2-1, is GAGVSQSPRYKVAKRGQDVALRCDPISGHVSLFWYQQALGQGPEFLTYFQNEAQLDKSGLPSDRFFAERPEGSVSTLKIQRTQQEDSAVYLCASSQPPSVEQFFGPGTRLTVL.

DNA for the CDR3: TGTGCCAGCAGTTCAGGGGATGCCGGGGAGCTGTTTTTT. It translates to CASSSGDAGELFF. J is TRBJ2-2 and V is TRBV27; tentative D call: TRBD1 (6 bases). The CDR3 length is 13 residues. V lost 4 bases, J lost 6 bases, and 9 bases lay in between. The germline V gene encodes CDR1 MNHEY and CDR2 SMNVEV (reference sequence).

This clone has more than one count but fewer than ten. J is TRBJ1-4 and V is TRBV5-1; D uncertain. The CDR3 sequence is 14 residues long. CDR1 is SGHRS and CDR2 is YFSETQ in the germline V gene. V lost 4 bases and J 0 bases, leaving 7 bases between the germline ends. The CDR3 nucleotides are TGCGCCAGCAGCCCAGTTTCAACTAATGAAAAACTGTTTTTT. Amino acids: CASSPVSTNEKLFF.

This clone appeared once. The chain uses TRBV11-3 and TRBJ1-5; tentative D call: TRBD1 (5 bases). Trimming left V 4 bases short and J 0 bases short, with 16 bases between. This CDR3 has 17 residues. Germline CDR1 and CDR2: SGHNT and YENEEA. The CDR3 sequence: CASSSKTGTDSNQPQHF. In DNA form, the CDR3 reads TGTGCCAGCAGCTCGAAAACCGGGACTGATAGCAATCAGCCCCAGCATTTT.